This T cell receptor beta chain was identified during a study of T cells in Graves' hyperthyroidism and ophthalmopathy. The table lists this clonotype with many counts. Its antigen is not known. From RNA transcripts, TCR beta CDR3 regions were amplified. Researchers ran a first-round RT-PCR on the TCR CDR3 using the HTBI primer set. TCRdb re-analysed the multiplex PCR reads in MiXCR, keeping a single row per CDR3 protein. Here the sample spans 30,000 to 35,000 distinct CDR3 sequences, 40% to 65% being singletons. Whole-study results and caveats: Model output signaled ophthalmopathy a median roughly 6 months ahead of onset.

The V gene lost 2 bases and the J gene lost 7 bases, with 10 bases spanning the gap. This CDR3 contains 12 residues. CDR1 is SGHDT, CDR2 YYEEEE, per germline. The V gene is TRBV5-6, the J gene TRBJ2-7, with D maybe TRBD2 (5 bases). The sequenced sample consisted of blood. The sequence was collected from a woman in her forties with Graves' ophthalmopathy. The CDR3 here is CASSFLAREQYF. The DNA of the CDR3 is TGTGCCAGCAGCTTTCTAGCACGAGAGCAGTACTTC.